This T cell receptor (beta chain) was documented in a study of PD-L1 blockade in urothelial cancer. To note about this clone: No antigen is known for it.

The table came from immunoSEQ multiplex PCR; TCRdb's copy has only in-frame clones and leaves some out. Of some 90,000 clones in the sample, around 90% were seen once. Time point of the sample: pretreatment peripheral blood. Per the germline V gene, CDR1 is SGHTS and CDR2 is YDEGEE. Trimming at V came to 0 bases and at J to 2 bases, leaving 4 bases not matched to a gene. The CDR3 is 15 amino acids. Study-level findings and limits: A pretreatment blood TCR clonality that fell below the median predicted better progression-free and overall survival.

The TCR was taken from an elderly woman with urothelial cancer. The gene calls are TRBV5-8 and TRBJ2-7; 8 bases fit TRBD1. The sample in question was PBMCs, obtained around atezolizumab (anti-PD-L1) treatment. This chain's CDR3 is CASSLVGQETYEQYF. CDR3 coding DNA: TGTGCCAGCAGCTTGGTGGGACAGGAAACCTACGAGCAGTACTTC.